The 11 T cell receptor beta chains presented below share a single source sample, sequenced in a study of control samples from healthy donors and cancer patients. The table came from immunoSEQ multiplex PCR; TCRdb's copy has only in-frame clones and leaves some out. The data show roughly 30,000 clones, 87% seen once. The sequencing sample was made of formalin-fixed, paraffin-embedded tissue. Every receptor here comes from a female donor with melanoma.

J is TRBJ1-1 and V is TRBV7-8; 7 nucleotides align to TRBD1. Per germline, CDR1 SGHVS and CDR2 FQNEAQ. The J segment lost 5 bases and the V segment lost 1 base, leaving 4 bases of the junction unmatched. This CDR3 region has 14 residues. CDR3 region: CASSLVQGNTEAFF. CDR3 bases: TGTGCCAGCAGCTTAGTACAGGGGAATACTGAAGCTTTCTTT.

This chain joins TRBV9 and TRBJ2-7, with D possibly matching TRBD1 (6 bases). Trimming took off 0 bases at V and 4 bases at J, with 11 bases between the two ends. Germline-derived CDR1 and CDR2 are SGDLS and YYNGEE. The CDR3 covers 14 residues. The CDR3 coding sequence is TGTGCCAGCAGCGTAGGCCAGGGGATATACGAGCAGTACTTC. Amino acid sequence: CASSVGQGIYEQYF.

With respect to this clone: The sample carries other DNA sequences with the same CDR3. The V and J genes are TRBV5-5 and TRBJ1-2, with 7 bases matching TRBD1. The CDR3 runs to 15 residues. Germline assignment: CDR1 SGHKS and CDR2 YYEKEE (reference sequence). V lost 0 bases and J lost 4; bases outside the gene matches: 6. CDR3 coding DNA: TGTGCCAGCAGCTTGGAACCTGGGACAGTCTATGGCTACACCTTC. Protein: CASSLEPGTVYGYTF.

This clone was counted only a few times. This chain uses TRBV2 with TRBJ2-1; the D is unclear. The CDR3 is 11 amino acids. The V gene's germline CDR1 is SNHLY and CDR2 FYNNEI. Trimming shortened V by 6 bases and J by 9 bases, and 9 bases separated the two germline ends. The CDR3 is CASSRVGEQFF. The CDR3 DNA reads as TGTGCCAGCAGCCGAGTCGGTGAGCAGTTCTTC.

V is TRBV5-4 and J is TRBJ1-1; D possibly corresponds to TRBD1 (5 bases). Germline V CDR1 and CDR2: SGHNT, YYREEE (reference sequence). Trimming took off 4 bases at V and 3 bases at J, with 13 bases between the two ends. This CDR3 has 14 residues. The CDR3 loop is CASSGRVGDTEAFF. In DNA form, the CDR3 reads TGTGCCAGCAGCGGTAGGGTAGGGGACACTGAAGCTTTCTTT.

The V call is TRBV12-3 or TRBV12-4, the J call TRBJ2-5, with D possibly matching TRBD1 (5 bases). V dropped 6 bases and J dropped 1 base, with 9 bases sitting between them. CDR3 length: 13 amino acids. In DNA, the CDR3 is TGTGCCAGCAGACGACAGAGCCAAGAGACCCAGTACTTC. As protein: CASRRQSQETQYF.

With respect to this clone: The sample carries other DNA sequences with the same CDR3. The gene calls are TRBV3-1 (or the pseudogene TRBV3-2) and TRBJ1-5; unclear D gene. Between the trimmed V and J ends, which lost 0 bases and 6 bases, there was a span of 6 bases. The CDR3 length is 13 residues. Germline V gene sequence: CDR1 LGHDT, CDR2 YNNKEL (reference sequence). The CDR3, as DNA: TGTGCCAGCAGCCAAGACAGAGGTCAGCCCCAGCATTTT. This encodes CASSQDRGQPQHF.

This clone appeared once. CDR3 protein: CASSPFGGFLGTEAFF. The CDR3 DNA reads as TGTGCCAGCAGTCCGTTTGGGGGCTTTCTTGGAACTGAAGCTTTCTTT. This rearrangement joins TRBV28 to TRBJ1-1; D perhaps matches TRBD1 (6 bases). The CDR3 extends over 16 amino acids. Trimming removed 5 bases from V and 5 bases from J, with 21 bases in between. Germline assignment: CDR1 MDHEN and CDR2 SYDVKM.

CDR3 DNA sequence: TGTGCCAGCAGTGTGGGAACAGCGGGAGCAGATACGCAGTATTTT. Amino acids: CASSVGTAGADTQYF. J is TRBJ2-3 and V is TRBV9; TRBD2 matches 8 bases. J lost 4 bases, V lost 5 bases, and 9 bases had no gene match. The germline gives CDR1 SGDLS, CDR2 YYNGEE. This CDR3 contains 15 residues.

This clone was found a few times. As DNA, the CDR3 is TGTGCCAGCAGCATGGACCCGATCGGTAATTCACCCCTCCACTTT. It is translated as CASSMDPIGNSPLHF. The chain is built from TRBV11-2 and TRBJ1-6; D gene unclear. CDR3 length equals 15 residues. Germline V gene sequence: CDR1 SGHAT, CDR2 FQNNGV. Trimming removed 5 bases at V and 6 bases at J, with 14 bases between.

The V call is TRBV29-1, the J call TRBJ1-1, with a tentative D call TRBD1 (6 bases). This CDR3 is built from 19 residues. Germline loops: CDR1 SQVTM, CDR2 ANQGSEA. V dropped 4 bases and J dropped 5 bases, with 32 bases sitting between them. The CDR3 loop is CSVAPLRGQGPSRGTEAFF. The CDR3 DNA sequence: TGCAGCGTTGCACCCCTCCGGGGGCAGGGACCTTCCCGGGGAACTGAAGCTTTCTTT.